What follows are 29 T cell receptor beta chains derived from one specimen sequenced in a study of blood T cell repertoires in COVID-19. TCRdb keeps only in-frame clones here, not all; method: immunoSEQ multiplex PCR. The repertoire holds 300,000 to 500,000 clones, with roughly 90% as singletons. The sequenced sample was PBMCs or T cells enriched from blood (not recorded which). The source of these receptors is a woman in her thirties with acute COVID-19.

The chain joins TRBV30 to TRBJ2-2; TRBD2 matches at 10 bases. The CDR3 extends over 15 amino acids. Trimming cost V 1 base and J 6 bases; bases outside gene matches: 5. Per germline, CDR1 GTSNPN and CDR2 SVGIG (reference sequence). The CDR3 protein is CAWSGLAGSAGELFF. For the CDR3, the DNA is TGTGCCTGGAGTGGACTAGCGGGCAGCGCCGGGGAGCTGTTTTTT.

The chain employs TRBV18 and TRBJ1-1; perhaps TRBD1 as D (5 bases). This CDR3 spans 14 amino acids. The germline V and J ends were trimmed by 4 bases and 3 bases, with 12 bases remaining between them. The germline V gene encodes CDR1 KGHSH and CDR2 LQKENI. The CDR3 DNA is TGTGCCAGCTCACTATCTCGGGGGGACACTGAAGCTTTCTTT. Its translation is CASSLSRGDTEAFF.

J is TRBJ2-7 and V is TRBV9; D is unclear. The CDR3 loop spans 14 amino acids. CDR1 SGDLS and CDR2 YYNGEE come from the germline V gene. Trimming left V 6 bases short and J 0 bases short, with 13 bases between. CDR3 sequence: CASNSGWSSYEQYF. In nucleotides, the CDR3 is TGTGCCAGCAATTCCGGCTGGAGCTCCTACGAGCAGTACTTC. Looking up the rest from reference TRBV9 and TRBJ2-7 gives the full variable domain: DSGVTQTPKHLITATGQRVTLRCSPRSGDLSVYWYQQSLDQGLQFLIQYYNGEERAKGNILERFSAQQFPDLHSELNLSSLELGDSALYFCASNSGWSSYEQYFGPGTRLTVT.

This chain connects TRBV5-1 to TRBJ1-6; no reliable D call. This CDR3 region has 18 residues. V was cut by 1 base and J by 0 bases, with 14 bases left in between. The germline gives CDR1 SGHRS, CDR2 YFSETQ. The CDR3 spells CASSLSYPGSSYNSPLHF. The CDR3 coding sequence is TGCGCCAGCAGCTTGTCTTATCCGGGGAGCTCCTATAATTCACCCCTCCACTTT. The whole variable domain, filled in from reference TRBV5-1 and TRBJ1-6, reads KAGVTQTPRYLIKTRGQQVTLSCSPISGHRSVSWYQQTPGQGLQFLFEYFSETQRNKGNFPGRFSGRQFSNSRSEMNVSTLELGDSALYLCASSLSYPGSSYNSPLHFGNGTRLTVT.

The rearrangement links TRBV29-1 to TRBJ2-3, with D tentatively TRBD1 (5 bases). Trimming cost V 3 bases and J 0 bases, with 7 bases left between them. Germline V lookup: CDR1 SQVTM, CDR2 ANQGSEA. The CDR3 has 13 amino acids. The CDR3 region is CSVEGHSTDTQYF. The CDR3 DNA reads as TGCAGCGTTGAGGGGCACAGCACAGATACGCAGTATTTT.

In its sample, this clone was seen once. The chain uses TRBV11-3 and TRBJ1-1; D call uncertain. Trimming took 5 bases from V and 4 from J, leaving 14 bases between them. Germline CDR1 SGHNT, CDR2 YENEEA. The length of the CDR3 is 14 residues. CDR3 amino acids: CASSRGESGTEAFF. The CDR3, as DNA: TGTGCCAGCAGCCGGGGAGAGTCGGGCACTGAAGCTTTCTTT.

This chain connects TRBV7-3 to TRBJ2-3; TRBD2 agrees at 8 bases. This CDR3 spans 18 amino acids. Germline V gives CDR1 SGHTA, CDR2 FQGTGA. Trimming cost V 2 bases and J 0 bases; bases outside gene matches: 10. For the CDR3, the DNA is TGTGCCAGCAGCTTATCCCCATATAGCGGGACTAGCACAGATACGCAGTATTTT. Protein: CASSLSPYSGTSTDTQYF.

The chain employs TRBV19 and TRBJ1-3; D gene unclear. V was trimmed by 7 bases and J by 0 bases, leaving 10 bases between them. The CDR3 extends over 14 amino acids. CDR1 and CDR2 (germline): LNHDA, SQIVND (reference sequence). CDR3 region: CASTGGSSGNTIYF. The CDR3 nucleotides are TGTGCCAGTACCGGCGGGAGCTCTGGAAACACCATATATTTT.

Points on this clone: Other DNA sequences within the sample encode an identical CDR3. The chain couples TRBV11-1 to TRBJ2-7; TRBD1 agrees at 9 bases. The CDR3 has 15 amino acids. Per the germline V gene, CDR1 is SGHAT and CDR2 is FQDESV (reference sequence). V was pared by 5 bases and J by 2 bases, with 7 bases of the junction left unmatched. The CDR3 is CASSPARDRAYEQYF. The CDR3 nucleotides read TGTGCCAGCAGCCCCGCCCGGGACAGGGCCTACGAGCAGTACTTC.

The CDR3: CASTADRASYNEQFF. The DNA of the CDR3 is TGTGCCAGTACCGCCGACAGGGCCTCCTACAATGAGCAGTTCTTC. V is TRBV19 and J is TRBJ2-1; 7 positions agree with TRBD1. This CDR3 has 15 amino acids. V was pared by 7 bases and J by 0 bases, with 6 bases of the junction left unmatched. Germline CDR1 reads LNHDA; CDR2 reads SQIVND (reference sequence). Variable domain in full (rest from reference TRBV19 and TRBJ2-1): DGGITQSPKYLFRKEGQNVTLSCEQNLNHDAMYWYRQDPGQGLRLIYYSQIVNDFQKGDIAEGYSVSREKKESFPLTVTSAQKNPTAFYLCASTADRASYNEQFFGPGTRLTVL.

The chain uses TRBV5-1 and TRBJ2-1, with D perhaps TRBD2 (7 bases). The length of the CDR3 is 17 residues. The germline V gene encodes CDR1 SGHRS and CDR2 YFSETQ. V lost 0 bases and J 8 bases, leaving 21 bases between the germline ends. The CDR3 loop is CASSLASLGGPGHEQFF. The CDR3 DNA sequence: TGCGCCAGCAGCTTGGCTTCCTTGGGGGGGCCAGGGCATGAGCAGTTCTTC.

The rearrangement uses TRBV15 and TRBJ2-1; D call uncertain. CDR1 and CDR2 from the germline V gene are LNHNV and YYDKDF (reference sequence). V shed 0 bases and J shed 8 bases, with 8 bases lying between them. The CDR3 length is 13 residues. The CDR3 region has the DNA TGTGCCACCAGCAGAGATAGAGGCGATGAGCAGTTCTTC. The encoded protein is CATSRDRGDEQFF.

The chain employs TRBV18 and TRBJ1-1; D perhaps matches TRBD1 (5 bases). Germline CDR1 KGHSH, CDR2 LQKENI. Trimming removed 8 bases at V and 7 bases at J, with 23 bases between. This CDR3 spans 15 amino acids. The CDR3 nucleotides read TGTGCCAGCGCAGTTGGCGAGGGCTTGGGGGGTGAAGCTTTCTTT. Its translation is CASAVGEGLGGEAFF.

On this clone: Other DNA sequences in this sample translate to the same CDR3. The CDR3 sequence is CASSPGLNTEAFF. CDR3 bases: TGTGCCAGCAGCCCAGGACTCAACACTGAAGCTTTCTTT. V usage is TRBV7-9 and J usage is TRBJ1-1; D not certain. V was shortened by 5 bases and J by 2 bases, with 9 bases between the two germline ends. Germline CDR1 and CDR2: SEHNR and FQNEAQ (reference sequence). This CDR3 is built from 13 residues.

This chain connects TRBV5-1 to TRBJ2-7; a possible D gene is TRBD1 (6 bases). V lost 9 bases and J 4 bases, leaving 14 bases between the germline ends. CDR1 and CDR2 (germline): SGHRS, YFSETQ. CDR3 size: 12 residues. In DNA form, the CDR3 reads TGCGCCATCCCGACAGGTGTATACGAGCAGTACTTC. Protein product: CAIPTGVYEQYF.

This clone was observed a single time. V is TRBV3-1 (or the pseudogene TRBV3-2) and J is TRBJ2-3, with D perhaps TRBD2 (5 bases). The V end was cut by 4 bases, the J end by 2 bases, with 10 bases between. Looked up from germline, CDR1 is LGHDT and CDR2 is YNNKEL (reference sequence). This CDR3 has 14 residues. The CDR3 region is CASSRLLVTDTQYF. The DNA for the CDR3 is TGTGCCAGCAGCCGTTTACTAGTCACAGATACGCAGTATTTT.

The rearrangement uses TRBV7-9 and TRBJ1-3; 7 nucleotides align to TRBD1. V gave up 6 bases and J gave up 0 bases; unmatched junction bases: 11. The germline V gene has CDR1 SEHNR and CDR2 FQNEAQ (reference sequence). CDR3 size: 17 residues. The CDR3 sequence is CASRVPAGTDSGNTIYF. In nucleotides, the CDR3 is TGTGCCAGCAGAGTACCAGCCGGGACAGACTCTGGAAACACCATATATTTT.

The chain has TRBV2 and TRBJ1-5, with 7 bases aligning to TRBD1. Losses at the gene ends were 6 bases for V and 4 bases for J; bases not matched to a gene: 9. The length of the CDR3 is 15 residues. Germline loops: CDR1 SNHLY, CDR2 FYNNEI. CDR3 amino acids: CASSAGTAGNQPQHF. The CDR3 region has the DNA TGTGCCAGCAGCGCGGGGACAGCCGGTAATCAGCCCCAGCATTTT.

Written as DNA, the CDR3 is TGTGCCAGCAGTTACGCTGAGGCGATCTACGAGCAGTACTTC. As protein: CASSYAEAIYEQYF. V gene TRBV6-2 or TRBV6-3 combines with J gene TRBJ2-7, with D unresolved. The CDR3 sequence is 14 residues long. Between the trimmed V and J ends, which lost 2 bases and 3 bases, there was a span of 11 bases. Germline lookup yields CDR1 MNHEY and CDR2 SVGEGT.

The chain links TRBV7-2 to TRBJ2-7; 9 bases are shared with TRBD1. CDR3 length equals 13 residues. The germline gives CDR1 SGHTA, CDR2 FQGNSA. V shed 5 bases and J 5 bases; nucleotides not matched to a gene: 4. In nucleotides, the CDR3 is TGTGCCAGCAGCATACGGACAGGGGACGAGCAGTACTTC. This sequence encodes CASSIRTGDEQYF.

The CDR3 loop reads CASKGGPYNEQFF. The CDR3 DNA reads as TGTGCCAGCAAGGGGGGGCCTTACAATGAGCAGTTCTTC. The genes are TRBV7-8 and TRBJ2-1; tentative D call: TRBD2 (7 bases). This CDR3 is 13 amino acids long. Germline V gene data show CDR1 as SGHVS and CDR2 as FQNEAQ. V was trimmed by 7 bases and J by 4 bases, leaving 11 bases between them.

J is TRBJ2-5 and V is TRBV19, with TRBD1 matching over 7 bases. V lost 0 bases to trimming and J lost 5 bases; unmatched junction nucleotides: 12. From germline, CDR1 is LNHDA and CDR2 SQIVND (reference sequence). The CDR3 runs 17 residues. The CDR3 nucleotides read TGTGCCAGTAGTATAGACCTAAGACAGGGTTTGGTGGAGACCCAGTACTTC. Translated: CASSIDLRQGLVETQYF.

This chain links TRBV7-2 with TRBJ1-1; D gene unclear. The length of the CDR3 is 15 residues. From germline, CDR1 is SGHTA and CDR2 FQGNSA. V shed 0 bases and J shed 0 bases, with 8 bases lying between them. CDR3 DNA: TGTGCCAGCAGCTTAGCCCTGACAATGAACACTGAAGCTTTCTTT. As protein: CASSLALTMNTEAFF.

CDR3 amino acids: CASSQAGGTYEQYF. The CDR3 nucleotides read TGTGCCAGCAGCCAAGCGGGGGGGACCTACGAGCAGTACTTC. The rearrangement joins TRBV3-1 (or the pseudogene TRBV3-2) to TRBJ2-7, with 8 nucleotides matching TRBD2. This CDR3 is 14 amino acids long. The junction had 1 base not matched to a gene; V was cut back by 1 base and J by 2 bases. Germline V gives CDR1 LGHDT, CDR2 YNNKEL (reference sequence).

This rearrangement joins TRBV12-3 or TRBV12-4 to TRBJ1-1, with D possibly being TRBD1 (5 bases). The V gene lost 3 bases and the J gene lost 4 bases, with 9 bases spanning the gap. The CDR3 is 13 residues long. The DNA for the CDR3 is TGTGCCAGCAGTTTCGGGGGGTCCACTGAAGCTTTCTTT. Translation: CASSFGGSTEAFF.

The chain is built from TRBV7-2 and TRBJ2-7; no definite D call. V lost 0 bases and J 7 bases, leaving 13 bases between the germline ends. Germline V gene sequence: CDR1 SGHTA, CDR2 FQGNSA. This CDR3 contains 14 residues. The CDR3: CASSLATVFPEQYF. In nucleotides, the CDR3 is TGTGCCAGCAGCTTAGCTACAGTCTTCCCGGAGCAGTACTTC.

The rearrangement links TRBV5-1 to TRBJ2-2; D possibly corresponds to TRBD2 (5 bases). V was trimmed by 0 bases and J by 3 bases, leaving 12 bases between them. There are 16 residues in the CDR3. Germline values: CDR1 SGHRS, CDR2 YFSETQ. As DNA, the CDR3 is TGCGCCAGCAGCTTGGGCTCTTCGGGGTACACCGGGGAGCTGTTTTTT. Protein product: CASSLGSSGYTGELFF.

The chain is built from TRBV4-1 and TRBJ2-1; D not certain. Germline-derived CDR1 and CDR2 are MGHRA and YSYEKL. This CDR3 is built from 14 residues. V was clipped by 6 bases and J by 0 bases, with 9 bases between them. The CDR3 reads CASRQSTSYNEQFF. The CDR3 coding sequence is TGCGCCAGCAGACAGTCTACCTCCTACAATGAGCAGTTCTTC.

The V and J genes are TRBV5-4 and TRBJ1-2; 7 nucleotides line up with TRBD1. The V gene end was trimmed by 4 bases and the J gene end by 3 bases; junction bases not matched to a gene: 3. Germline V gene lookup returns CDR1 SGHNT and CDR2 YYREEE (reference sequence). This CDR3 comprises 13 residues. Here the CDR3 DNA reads TGTGCCAGCAGCGCGGACAGGCACTATGGCTACACCTTC. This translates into CASSADRHYGYTF.